These T cell receptor beta chains were read from a single sample in a study of cytomegalovirus exposure and HLA in healthy donors. Method: immunoSEQ multiplex PCR; TCRdb's copy keeps in-frame clones and lacks some. The sample records some 130,000 clones, around four fifths being singletons. The sequencing input was PBMCs. The receptors were sampled from a woman in her thirties or forties in good health and CMV-seronegative. Both conserved end residues are part of each CDR3. Fields, in order: D gene, J gene, V gene, CDR3 protein. D genes are given only for firm matches.

d_call: NA; j_call: TRBJ2-3; v_call: TRBV4-3; cdr3_aa: CASSQGGQFSTDTQYF
d_call: TRBD2; j_call: TRBJ2-1; v_call: TRBV6-5; cdr3_aa: CASSSGLAGVKQFF
d_call: NA; j_call: TRBJ1-2; v_call: TRBV4-1; cdr3_aa: CASSRGVRGGTNYGYTF
d_call: NA; j_call: TRBJ2-7; v_call: TRBV11-2; cdr3_aa: CATDPGLSYEQYF
d_call: TRBD1; j_call: TRBJ2-7; v_call: TRBV5-1; cdr3_aa: CASSARAADRGDEQYF
d_call: NA; j_call: TRBJ1-6; v_call: TRBV25-1; cdr3_aa: CASIGQINSPLHF
d_call: TRBD1; j_call: TRBJ2-2; v_call: TRBV7-3; cdr3_aa: CASSLRGYTGQGLRNSNTGELFF
d_call: NA; j_call: TRBJ2-3; v_call: TRBV4-3; cdr3_aa: CASSRQDRSTDTQYF
d_call: TRBD2; j_call: TRBJ2-1; v_call: TRBV14; cdr3_aa: CASSQATSGTYNEQFF
d_call: TRBD1; j_call: TRBJ1-2; v_call: TRBV5-8; cdr3_aa: CASSYGQGIGYGYTF
d_call: NA; j_call: TRBJ2-7; v_call: TRBV10-3; cdr3_aa: CAISESTGSSYEQYF
d_call: TRBD1; j_call: TRBJ1-3; v_call: TRBV6-6; cdr3_aa: CASSPPDRDSGNTIYF
d_call: NA; j_call: TRBJ2-7; v_call: TRBV7-2; cdr3_aa: CASSFDRNSYEQYF
d_call: NA; j_call: TRBJ1-2; v_call: TRBV25-1; cdr3_aa: CASNPSGGDYGYTF
d_call: TRBD1; j_call: TRBJ1-1; v_call: TRBV29-1; cdr3_aa: CSVVGTVNTEAFF
d_call: TRBD1; j_call: TRBJ2-3; v_call: TRBV7-9; cdr3_aa: CASSQGQGPDTQYF
d_call: NA; j_call: TRBJ2-7; v_call: TRBV10-2; cdr3_aa: CASSESGRGHRPYEQYF
d_call: NA; j_call: TRBJ1-4; v_call: TRBV15; cdr3_aa: CATSRGEAWTVNEKLFF
d_call: TRBD1; j_call: TRBJ1-1; v_call: TRBV7-7; cdr3_aa: CASSQRQGTEAFF
d_call: NA; j_call: TRBJ2-2; v_call: TRBV4-2; cdr3_aa: CASSHEAGGPPAGELFF
d_call: NA; j_call: TRBJ1-5; v_call: TRBV6-6; cdr3_aa: CASPHRDTKRNQPQHF
d_call: NA; j_call: TRBJ2-2; v_call: TRBV6-5; cdr3_aa: CASSYPRGELFF
d_call: TRBD1; j_call: TRBJ1-2; v_call: TRBV29-1; cdr3_aa: CSVEVPLDRDYGYTF
d_call: TRBD1; j_call: TRBJ1-1; v_call: TRBV5-1; cdr3_aa: CASSEGTGSRMNTEAFF
d_call: NA; j_call: TRBJ1-4; v_call: TRBV19; cdr3_aa: CASSMEGTTNEKLFF
d_call: TRBD1; j_call: TRBJ2-1; v_call: TRBV5-1; cdr3_aa: CASSSDAGTAYNEQFF
d_call: NA; j_call: TRBJ2-7; v_call: TRBV15; cdr3_aa: CATSRDLGQNEQYF